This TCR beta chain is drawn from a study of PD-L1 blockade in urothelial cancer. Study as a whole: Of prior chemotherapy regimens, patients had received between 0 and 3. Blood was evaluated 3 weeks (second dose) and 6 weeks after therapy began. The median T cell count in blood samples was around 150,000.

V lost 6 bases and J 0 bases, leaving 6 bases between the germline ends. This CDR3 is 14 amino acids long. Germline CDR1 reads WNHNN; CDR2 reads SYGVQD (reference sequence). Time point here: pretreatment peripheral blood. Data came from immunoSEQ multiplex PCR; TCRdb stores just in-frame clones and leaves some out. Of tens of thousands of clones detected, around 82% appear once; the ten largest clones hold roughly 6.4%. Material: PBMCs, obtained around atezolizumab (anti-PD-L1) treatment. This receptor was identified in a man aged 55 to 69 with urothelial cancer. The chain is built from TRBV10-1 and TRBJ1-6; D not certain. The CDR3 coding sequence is TGCGCCAGCAGGTCGAGCTCCTATAATTCACCCCTCCACTTT. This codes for CASRSSSYNSPLHF.